This paragraph reports one T cell receptor beta chain. The data were obtained in a study of blood T cell repertoires in COVID-19. On the study more broadly: The study drew acute and convalescent COVID-19 samples from the United States, Italy and Spain. Sample material is recorded as cDNA or gDNA derived from T cells, B-cell-depleted T cells, or PBMCs.

Sequenced by immunoSEQ multiplex PCR; TCRdb stores in-frame clones only, minus some. The sample lists tens of thousands of clones, about 81% seen once, with under 45% in the top ten. The CDR3 has 15 amino acids. V was trimmed by 6 bases and J by 3 bases, leaving 18 bases between them. From germline, CDR1 is SGHNT and CDR2 YYREEE (reference sequence). The V and J genes are TRBV5-4 and TRBJ1-2; tentative D call: TRBD1 (5 bases). This receptor was obtained from a man older than 75 with acute or convalescent COVID-19. Sequencing used peripheral blood. The CDR3 reads CASTTDGGWYYGYTF. The CDR3 DNA sequence: TGTGCCAGCACCACGGACGGGGGGTGGTACTATGGCTACACCTTC.